This TCR beta chain was captured by sequencing in a study of shared clonotypes between healthy human individuals. Sequencing used immunoSEQ multiplex PCR; TCRdb keeps in-frame clones, though not all of them. This sample has over 700,000 clones, with 72% found just once. V was pared by 0 bases and J by 4 bases, with 13 bases between. The CDR3 covers 15 residues. The germline V gene has CDR1 SGHRS and CDR2 YFSETQ. A few counts support this clone. The rearrangement joins TRBV5-1 to TRBJ2-5; D might be TRBD1 (6 bases). Sequenced material: memory CD4+ T cells sorted from blood. Regarding subset: CD45RA-negative fraction. The TCR comes from a woman under 40 in good health. CDR3 residues: CASSLGVTGTETQYF. The DNA for the CDR3 is TGCGCCAGCAGCTTGGGGGTGACAGGAACAGAGACCCAGTACTTC.